The 27 T cell receptor beta chains below come from one sample, sequenced in a study of shared clonotypes between healthy human individuals. Naivety among CD8 cells was defined by CD45RO negativity and positive CCR7 selection, thereby excluding terminally differentiated effector memory CD45RA+ cells. Data came from immunoSEQ multiplex PCR; TCRdb stores just in-frame clones and leaves some out. This sample yields about 870,000 clones, of which 90% to 95% are seen a single time; approximately 25% belongs to the top ten. Specimen: naive CD8+ T cells sorted from blood. These TCRs come from a man under 40 in good health.

V is TRBV7-2 and J is TRBJ2-7; 10 positions match TRBD1. V dropped 6 bases and J dropped 4; count of bases not matched to a gene: 6. Looked up from germline, CDR1 is SGHTA and CDR2 is FQGNSA. This CDR3 has 14 amino acids. The CDR3 sequence: CASRKSDRGYEQYF. The CDR3, as DNA: TGTGCCAGCAGAAAGTCGGACAGGGGGTACGAGCAGTACTTC.

The chain employs TRBV27 and TRBJ1-1; D perhaps matches TRBD1 (5 bases). There are 11 residues in the CDR3. Deletions cut 6 bases from V and 7 bases from J, with 9 bases between. Germline V gene lookup returns CDR1 MNHEY and CDR2 SMNVEV (reference sequence). The CDR3 coding sequence is TGTGCCAGCAGCAAGGGGAGTGAAGCTTTCTTT. As protein: CASSKGSEAFF.

The chain uses TRBV7-9 and TRBJ1-2, with 7 bases fitting TRBD1. Germline CDR1 SEHNR, CDR2 FQNEAQ (reference sequence). CDR3 size: 18 residues. V shed 0 bases and J 2 bases; nucleotides not matched to a gene: 12. This CDR3 is CASSLADRVRGENYGYTF. CDR3 nucleotides: TGTGCCAGCAGCTTAGCCGACAGGGTCAGAGGGGAGAACTATGGCTACACCTTC.

This chain links TRBV5-1 with TRBJ2-1; D is uncertain. Trimming stripped 0 bases from V and 2 bases from J, with 9 bases between. Germline-derived CDR1 and CDR2 are SGHRS and YFSETQ. This CDR3 contains 15 residues. CDR3 bases: TGCGCCAGCAGCTTGGAGTCCTCTACCTACAATGAGCAGTTCTTC. This sequence encodes CASSLESSTYNEQFF.

The CDR3 DNA is TGTGCCAGCAGCGCTAGAAACTTGGACAGGGACGCTGAAGCTTTCTTT. This sequence encodes CASSARNLDRDAEAFF. The V and J genes are TRBV5-5 and TRBJ1-1, with 8 nucleotides matching TRBD1. This CDR3 has 16 amino acids. The V gene end was trimmed by 4 bases and the J gene end by 6 bases; junction bases not matched to a gene: 14. Looked up from germline, CDR1 is SGHKS and CDR2 is YYEKEE (reference sequence).

CDR3 protein: CASSSPGSGGEQYF. DNA of the CDR3: TGTGCCAGCAGTTCCCCGGGTTCGGGTGGCGAGCAGTACTTC. The rearrangement joins TRBV11-3 to TRBJ2-7; unclear D gene. Germline CDR1 is SGHNT and CDR2 is YENEEA. The CDR3 has 14 residues. V gave up 6 bases and J gave up 6 bases, with 18 bases separating them.

Regarding this clone: Within the sample, other DNA sequences also encode this same CDR3. The chain carries TRBV13 and TRBJ2-5; 11 nucleotides align to TRBD2. J gave up 5 bases and V 4 bases, and 6 bases lay outside the gene matches. The CDR3 spans 15 residues. Germline V gives CDR1 PRHDT, CDR2 FYEKMQ (reference sequence). In DNA, the CDR3 is TGTGCCAGCAGCTCAGGGCTAGCGGGAGGCGAGACCCAGTACTTC. Its translation is CASSSGLAGGETQYF.

The rearrangement joins TRBV11-2 to TRBJ2-2; 9 bases fit TRBD1. From germline, CDR1 is SGHAT and CDR2 FQNNGV. With 7 bases clipped from V and 4 bases from J, the junction kept 7 bases outside the gene matches. The CDR3 has 15 amino acids. The CDR3 DNA is TGTGCCAGCACCCTCGGACAGGGGAGCACCGGGGAGCTGTTTTTT. Protein sequence: CASTLGQGSTGELFF.

The CDR3 DNA follows: TGTGCCAGCAGTTTTCTGCGGGAGAATCGCAATGAGCAGTTCTTC. Residues: CASSFLRENRNEQFF. The chain uses TRBV28 and TRBJ2-1; 7 bases are a match to TRBD2. V dropped 3 bases and J dropped 6; count of bases not matched to a gene: 8. The CDR3 contains 15 residues. Germline V gene data show CDR1 as MDHEN and CDR2 as SYDVKM.

The rearrangement links TRBV25-1 to TRBJ2-1; no firm D call. CDR3 length: 14 amino acids. From germline, CDR1 is MGHDK and CDR2 SYGVNS. Deletions cut 4 bases from V and 0 bases from J, with 7 bases between. The CDR3 sequence is CASSGPSSYNEQFF. CDR3 DNA sequence: TGTGCCAGCAGTGGGCCTAGCTCCTACAATGAGCAGTTCTTC.

The chain is built from TRBV10-1 and TRBJ2-1, with a weak D call TRBD1 (6 bases). Trimming removed 2 bases at V and 2 bases at J, with 7 bases between. Germline V CDR1 and CDR2: WNHNN, SYGVQD (reference sequence). The CDR3 is 14 residues long. CDR3 in amino acids: CASSETGTYNEQFF. The CDR3 coding sequence is TGCGCCAGCAGTGAGACAGGGACCTACAATGAGCAGTTCTTC.

The chain couples TRBV28 to TRBJ2-1, with no clear D. CDR3 length equals 15 residues. V gave up 3 bases and J gave up 0 bases, with 9 bases separating them. Germline V lookup: CDR1 MDHEN, CDR2 SYDVKM. The chain's CDR3 is CASSLSQSSYNEQFF. Written as DNA, the CDR3 is TGTGCCAGCAGTTTGAGTCAGAGCTCCTACAATGAGCAGTTCTTC.

The sample holds a few counts of this clone. The rearrangement uses TRBV5-1 and TRBJ2-7, with 10 bases matching TRBD2. This CDR3 is 17 amino acids long. Germline V gene lookup returns CDR1 SGHRS and CDR2 YFSETQ. V shed 3 bases and J 2 bases; nucleotides not matched to a gene: 11. CDR3 nucleotides: TGCGCCAGCAGCTCGAGCTCTAGCGGGAGCGGGGCCTACGAGCAGTACTTC. It encodes CASSSSSSGSGAYEQYF.

This chain connects TRBV2 to TRBJ2-3; 7 nucleotides line up with TRBD2. The germline V gene encodes CDR1 SNHLY and CDR2 FYNNEI. J gave up 4 bases and V 8 bases, and 18 bases lay outside the gene matches. The CDR3 consists of 17 residues. The CDR3 nucleotides are TGTGCCAGCGCCCTTAGGGCGGGGGACGTGGCATCAGATACGCAGTATTTT. The encoded protein is CASALRAGDVASDTQYF.

The J gene is TRBJ1-1, the V gene TRBV9; D is perhaps TRBD1 (5 bases). V dropped 6 bases and J dropped 0 bases, with 9 bases sitting between them. Germline loops: CDR1 SGDLS, CDR2 YYNGEE. This CDR3 is built from 13 residues. The CDR3 DNA reads as TGTGCCAGCACCTTGGGGCTGAACACTGAAGCTTTCTTT. The encoded protein is CASTLGLNTEAFF.

V and J are TRBV6-5 and TRBJ2-6, with unresolved D. The CDR3 sequence is 13 residues long. Trimming pared 6 bases from V and 2 bases from J, leaving 5 bases between. CDR1 is MNHEY and CDR2 is SVGAGI in the germline V gene. The CDR3 sequence is CASSHPGANVLTF. In DNA, the CDR3 is TGTGCCAGCAGCCACCCTGGGGCCAACGTCCTGACTTTC.

The CDR3 loop reads CASSLDGGQETQYF. As DNA, the CDR3 is TGTGCCAGCAGCTTAGATGGAGGCCAAGAGACCCAGTACTTC. This chain uses TRBV7-9 with TRBJ2-5, with D possibly TRBD2 on 5 matching bases. V was shortened by 1 base and J by 1 base, with 7 bases between the two germline ends. Germline V gene sequence: CDR1 SEHNR, CDR2 FQNEAQ (reference sequence). This CDR3 spans 14 amino acids.

This chain links TRBV7-3 with TRBJ2-1; D is perhaps TRBD2 (5 bases). CDR3 length: 16 amino acids. Germline V lookup: CDR1 SGHTA, CDR2 FQGTGA. V lost 4 bases and J 0 bases, leaving 13 bases between the germline ends. CDR3 sequence (DNA): TGTGCCAGCAGCTCAGGACTCGGCGCCTCCTACAATGAGCAGTTCTTC. Amino acids: CASSSGLGASYNEQFF.

The chain employs TRBV18 and TRBJ2-1; no reliable D call. CDR1 KGHSH and CDR2 LQKENI come from the germline V gene. The CDR3 has 13 amino acids. V lost 5 bases and J 5 bases, leaving 10 bases between the germline ends. The CDR3 loop reads CASSSDGDNEQFF. The CDR3 DNA follows: TGTGCCAGCTCATCTGACGGTGACAATGAGCAGTTCTTC.

The rearrangement links TRBV7-8 to TRBJ2-7; 7 bases are a match to TRBD1. Germline V gives CDR1 SGHVS, CDR2 FQNEAQ. V trimming: 5 bases; J trimming: 10 bases; junction bases outside the gene matches: 20. This CDR3 has 16 amino acids. DNA of the CDR3: TGTGCCAGCAGCCCTACCCAGAGAGGGGGCCAGAGTGGTCAGTACTTC. The encoded protein is CASSPTQRGGQSGQYF.

In its sample, this clone was seen a few times. This chain joins TRBV28 and TRBJ2-7; 10 nucleotides agree with TRBD2. The V segment lost 7 bases and the J segment 3 bases; nucleotides outside the gene matches: 6. Germline CDR1 and CDR2: MDHEN and SYDVKM. CDR3 size: 14 residues. CDR3 nucleotide sequence: TGTGCCAGCAATGGACTAGCGGACCTCTACGAGCAGTACTTC. Translated, it gives CASNGLADLYEQYF.

The V call is TRBV7-9, the J call TRBJ2-3; D gene uncertain. Germline V gives CDR1 SEHNR, CDR2 FQNEAQ (reference sequence). V was clipped by 5 bases and J by 6 bases, with 12 bases between them. This CDR3 is 13 amino acids long. In DNA, the CDR3 is TGTGCCAGCAGCATGACAAGCGACGATACGCAGTATTTT. This translates into CASSMTSDDTQYF. The full variable domain, rest sourced from reference TRBV7-9 and TRBJ2-3, is DTGVSQNPRHKITKRGQNVTFRCDPISEHNRLYWYRQTLGQGPEFLTYFQNEAQLEKSRLLSDRFSAERPKGSFSTLEIQRTEQGDSAMYLCASSMTSDDTQYFGPGTRLTVL.

The chain has TRBV27 and TRBJ2-7; D may be TRBD2 (6 bases). In germline, CDR1 is MNHEY, CDR2 SMNVEV (reference sequence). V lost 6 bases and J 5 bases, leaving 17 bases between the germline ends. The CDR3 consists of 14 residues. CDR3 nucleotides: TGTGCCAGCAGCCCCATAAGGGAGGACAACGAGCAGTACTTC. It codes for CASSPIREDNEQYF.

The V call is TRBV5-6, the J call TRBJ1-3; D remains unclear. The V gene's germline CDR1 is SGHDT and CDR2 YYEEEE. V gave up 5 bases and J gave up 0 bases, with 21 bases separating them. This CDR3 comprises 18 residues. The CDR3 reads CASSSDLGTASSGNTIYF. DNA of the CDR3: TGTGCCAGCAGTTCCGACCTGGGTACGGCGAGCTCTGGAAACACCATATATTTT. The variable domain in full, with the rest retrieved from reference TRBV5-6 and TRBJ1-3, is DAGVTQSPTHLIKTRGQQVTLRCSPKSGHDTVSWYQQALGQGPQFIFQYYEEEERQRGNFPDRFSGHQFPNYSSELNVNALLLGDSALYLCASSSDLGTASSGNTIYFGEGSWLTVV.

This sequence joins TRBV9 and TRBJ2-1; 8 bases match TRBD2. V shed 0 bases, J shed 7 bases, and the junction held 9 bases outside the gene matches. The CDR3 is made up of 16 amino acids. Per the germline V gene, CDR1 is SGDLS and CDR2 is YYNGEE. The CDR3 bases are TGTGCCAGCAGCGTAGAGTATAGGACTAGCCTAAATGAGCAGTTCTTC. This sequence encodes CASSVEYRTSLNEQFF.

This clone has a single count. V gene TRBV2 combines with J gene TRBJ2-7; TRBD2 matches at 15 bases. Germline loops: CDR1 SNHLY, CDR2 FYNNEI. The CDR3 sequence is 15 residues long. V lost 6 bases, J lost 6 bases, and 6 bases stayed unmatched. The chain's CDR3 is CASSGLAGGIREQYF. The CDR3 nucleotides are TGTGCCAGCAGCGGACTAGCGGGAGGGATACGCGAGCAGTACTTC.

Turning to this clone: An end of the junction does not agree with germline; a read error may underlie this. The chain uses TRBV27 and TRBJ2-3, with D perhaps assigned TRBD1 or TRBD2 (5 bases each). Germline CDR1 MNHEY, CDR2 SMNVEV (reference sequence). This CDR3 has 12 amino acids. CDR3 coding DNA: TGTGCCAGCAGGAGAGGGGCAGATGCGCAGTATTTT. It translates to CASRRGADAQYF.